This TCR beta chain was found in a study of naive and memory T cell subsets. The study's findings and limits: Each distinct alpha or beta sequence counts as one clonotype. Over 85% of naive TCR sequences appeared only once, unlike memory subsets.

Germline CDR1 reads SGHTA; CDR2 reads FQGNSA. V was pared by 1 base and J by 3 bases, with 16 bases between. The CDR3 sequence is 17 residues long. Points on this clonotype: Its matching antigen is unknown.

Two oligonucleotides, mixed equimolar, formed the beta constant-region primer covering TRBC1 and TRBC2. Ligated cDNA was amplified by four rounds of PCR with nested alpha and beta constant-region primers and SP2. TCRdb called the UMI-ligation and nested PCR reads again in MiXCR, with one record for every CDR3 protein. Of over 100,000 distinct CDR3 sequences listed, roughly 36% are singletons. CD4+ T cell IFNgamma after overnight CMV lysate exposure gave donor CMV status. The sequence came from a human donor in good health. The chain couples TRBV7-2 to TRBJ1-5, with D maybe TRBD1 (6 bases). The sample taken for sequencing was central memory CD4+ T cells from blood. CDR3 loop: CASSLGLFRGANQPQHF. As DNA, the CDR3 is TGTGCCAGCAGCTTAGGGTTATTCAGGGGCGCCAATCAGCCCCAGCATTTT.